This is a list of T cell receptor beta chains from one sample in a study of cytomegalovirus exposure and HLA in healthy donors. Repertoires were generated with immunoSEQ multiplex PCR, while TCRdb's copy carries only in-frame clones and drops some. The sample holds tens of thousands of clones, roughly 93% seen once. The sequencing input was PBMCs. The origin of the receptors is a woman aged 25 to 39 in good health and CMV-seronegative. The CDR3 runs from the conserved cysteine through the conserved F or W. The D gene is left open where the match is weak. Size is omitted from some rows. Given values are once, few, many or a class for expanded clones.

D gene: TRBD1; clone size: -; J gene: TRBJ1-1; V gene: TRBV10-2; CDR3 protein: CASSGRGLITEAFF; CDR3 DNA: TGCGCCAGCAGTGGCAGGGGGCTTATCACTGAAGCTTTCTTT
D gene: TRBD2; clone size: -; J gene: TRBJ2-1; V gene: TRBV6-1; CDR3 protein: CASSELASGSVSEQFF; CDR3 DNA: TGTGCCAGCAGTGAATTGGCTAGCGGGAGTGTCAGTGAGCAGTTCTTC
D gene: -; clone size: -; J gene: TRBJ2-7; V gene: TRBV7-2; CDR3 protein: CASSSGTLHPSLYEQYF; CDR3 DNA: TGTGCCAGCAGCTCCGGGACTCTTCACCCCTCATTATACGAGCAGTACTTC
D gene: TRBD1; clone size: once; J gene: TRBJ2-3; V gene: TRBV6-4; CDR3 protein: CASSDSTGGADTQYF; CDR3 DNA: TGTGCCAGCAGTGACTCTACAGGGGGCGCAGATACGCAGTATTTT
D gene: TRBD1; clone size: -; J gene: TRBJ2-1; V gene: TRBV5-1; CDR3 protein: CASSLSTGVNEQFF; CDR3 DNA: TGCGCCAGCAGCTTGTCGACAGGGGTCAATGAGCAGTTCTTC
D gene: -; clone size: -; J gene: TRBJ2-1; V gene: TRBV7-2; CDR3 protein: CASSLASPREQFF; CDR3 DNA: TGTGCCAGCAGCTTAGCCAGTCCCCGCGAGCAGTTCTTC
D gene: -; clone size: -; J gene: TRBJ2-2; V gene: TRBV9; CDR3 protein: CASSVAYINTGELFF; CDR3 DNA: TGTGCCAGCAGCGTGGCTTACATTAACACCGGGGAGCTGTTTTTT
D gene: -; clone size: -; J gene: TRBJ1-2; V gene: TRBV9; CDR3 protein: CASNQDSGRGYTF; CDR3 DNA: TGTGCCAGCAACCAGGACAGCGGTCGGGGCTACACCTTC
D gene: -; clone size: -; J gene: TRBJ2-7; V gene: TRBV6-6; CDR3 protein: CASIRYEQYF; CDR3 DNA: TGTGCCAGCATCCGGTACGAGCAGTACTTC
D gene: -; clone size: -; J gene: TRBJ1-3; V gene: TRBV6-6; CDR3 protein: CASSWANSHSGNTIYF; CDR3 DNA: TGTGCCAGCAGTTGGGCAAACAGCCACTCTGGAAACACCATATATTTT
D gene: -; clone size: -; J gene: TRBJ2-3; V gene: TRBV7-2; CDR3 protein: CASSLEPLGDTQYF; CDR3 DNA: TGTGCCAGCAGCTTAGAGCCTCTTGGAGATACGCAGTATTTT
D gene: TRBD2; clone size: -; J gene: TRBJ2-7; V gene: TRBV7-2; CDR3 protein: CASSVSSGSYEQYF; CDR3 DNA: TGTGCCAGCAGCGTCTCTAGCGGGAGCTACGAGCAGTACTTC
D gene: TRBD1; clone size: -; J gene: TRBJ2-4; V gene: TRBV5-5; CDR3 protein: CASSLSTGGLAKNIQYF; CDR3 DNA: TGTGCCAGCAGCTTAAGTACAGGGGGCTTGGCCAAAAACATTCAGTACTTC
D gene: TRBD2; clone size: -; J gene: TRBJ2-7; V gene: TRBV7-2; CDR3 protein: CASSLTPGLAGGLEQYF; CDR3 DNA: TGTGCCAGCAGCTTAACACCGGGACTAGCGGGGGGGCTCGAGCAGTACTTC